Below are 26 T cell receptor beta chains sequenced from a single sample in a study of CXCR3-negative and CXCR3-positive naive CD8 T cells. Study-wide results and limits: CXCR3-positive naive cells had TRB CDR3s that were more hydrophobic than CXCR3-negative naive cells had.

These TCRs are of unknown antigen specificity. 5' RACE with UMI labels generated the TRB cDNA libraries. TCRdb re-analyzed the 5' RACE reads; it lists each CDR3 protein once, without DNA. The sample includes around 150,000 distinct CDR3 sequences. What was sequenced was naive CXCR3+ CD8+ T cells from blood. Noted subset: CD45RO-CCR7+CD27+CD95- naive CD8+ T cells expressing CXCR3 (TNR3+). The receptor set was obtained from a human donor in good health. Some clones in this sample may be carry-over from other donors' samples.

V usage is TRBV15 and J usage is TRBJ2-1; with no DNA, the TCRdb D assignment of TRBD1 cannot be verified. The CDR3 spans 15 residues. Germline V gene data show CDR1 as LNHNV and CDR2 as YYDKDF (reference sequence). CDR3 loop: CATSRATGLYNEQFF.

This chain joins TRBV27 and TRBJ2-7; the D gene TCRdb calls, TRBD1, cannot be checked with no DNA. The CDR3 runs to 16 residues. Germline lookup yields CDR1 MNHEY and CDR2 SMNVEV (reference sequence). The CDR3 protein is CASSHLGGASSYEQYF.

The chain uses TRBV3-1 and TRBJ2-7; checking the TCRdb D call of TRBD1 is not possible without DNA. There are 13 residues in the CDR3. Germline CDR1 and CDR2: LGHDT and YNNKEL (reference sequence). The CDR3 is CASKDSFSYEQYF.

V gene TRBV11-2 combines with J gene TRBJ2-2; TCRdb lists TRBD2, though no DNA is available to test this call. The CDR3 loop spans 17 amino acids. In germline, CDR1 is SGHAT, CDR2 FQNNGV. CDR3 protein: CASTTNGLAGGSGELFF.

The CDR3 region is CASTPEAGGNTGELFF. The chain uses TRBV6-4 and TRBJ2-2; TCRdb's D call, TRBD1, is unchecked because there is no DNA. Per germline, CDR1 MRHNA and CDR2 SNTAGT. The CDR3 has 16 residues.

The chain employs TRBV4-3 and TRBJ2-7; TCRdb names TRBD2, which stays unverified in the absence of DNA. The CDR3 is 15 residues long. Germline V gene lookup returns CDR1 LGHNA and CDR2 YSLEER. This chain's CDR3 is CASSQDQGRTYEQYF.

The rearrangement uses TRBV7-8 and TRBJ2-7; TCRdb's D gene call, TRBD1, goes unchecked for lack of DNA. Germline assignment: CDR1 SGHVS and CDR2 FQNEAQ. The CDR3 extends over 14 amino acids. The chain's CDR3 is CASSHLTQAHEQYF.

The V gene is TRBV24-1, the J gene TRBJ1-1; TCRdb outputs TRBD1, but without DNA this stays unchecked. Germline V gene sequence: CDR1 KGHDR, CDR2 SFDVKD. There are 13 residues in the CDR3. CDR3 sequence: CATAAGQGNEAFF.

The chain employs TRBV23-1 and TRBJ2-1. TRBV23-1 is assigned to the ORF class and has an uncertain function. The CDR3 has 18 residues. CDR3 region: CASSHRCGPKSSYNEQFF.

The J gene is TRBJ2-5, the V gene TRBV12-3 or TRBV12-4. This CDR3 is built from 11 residues. CDR3 sequence: CARRDRETQYF.

Here the CDR3 reads CASGLREGLDEKLFF. The chain uses TRBV27 and TRBJ1-4. CDR1 is MNHEY and CDR2 is SMNVEV in the germline V gene (reference sequence). The CDR3 has 15 residues.

The chain joins TRBV7-9 to TRBJ2-7; with no DNA, the TCRdb D assignment of TRBD2 cannot be verified. The CDR3 totals 14 residues. Germline lookup yields CDR1 SEHNR and CDR2 FQNEAQ (reference sequence). The CDR3 region is CASADSGSTDEQYF. Full variable domain (missing parts from reference TRBV7-9 and TRBJ2-7): DTGVSQNPRHKITKRGQNVTFRCDPISEHNRLYWYRQTLGQGPEFLTYFQNEAQLEKSRLLSDRFSAERPKGSFSTLEIQRTEQGDSAMYLCASADSGSTDEQYFGPGTRLTVT.

The V and J genes are TRBV12-5 and TRBJ2-7; TCRdb names TRBD2, which stays unverified in the absence of DNA. This CDR3 region has 15 residues. Germline CDR1 is LGHNT and CDR2 is FRNRAP. The chain's CDR3 is CASGSNLAAFYEQYF.

The rearrangement uses TRBV28 and TRBJ2-1; there is no DNA to check the TCRdb D call of TRBD1. CDR1 is MDHEN and CDR2 is SYDVKM in the germline V gene. The CDR3 extends over 14 amino acids. This chain's CDR3 is CASSLLGTGVEQFF.

The rearrangement links TRBV6-5 to TRBJ2-3; TCRdb's assignment of TRBD1 cannot be checked, as there is no DNA. This CDR3 comprises 17 residues. From germline, CDR1 is MNHEY and CDR2 SVGAGI. The CDR3 reads CASSYLPPPGEVETQYF.

The chain is built from TRBV4-1 and TRBJ1-2; without DNA, the TCRdb call of TRBD1 cannot be checked. The V gene's germline CDR1 is MGHRA and CDR2 YSYEKL. This CDR3 is built from 15 residues. The CDR3 protein is CASSQDSGVNYGYTF.

The chain recombines TRBV12-3 or TRBV12-4 with TRBJ1-1. CDR3 length: 11 residues. CDR3 residues: CASSLFPEAFF.

This sequence joins TRBV12-3 or TRBV12-4 and TRBJ2-3; TCRdb lists TRBD1, though no DNA is available to test this call. The CDR3 has 15 amino acids. The CDR3 is CASSRTGGLTDTQYF.

The chain uses TRBV7-9 and TRBJ2-7; as DNA is missing, the TRBD2 call by TCRdb cannot be tested. Germline V gene lookup returns CDR1 SEHNR and CDR2 FQNEAQ (reference sequence). This CDR3 has 15 residues. CDR3 sequence reads: CASSLVRDYSYEQYF. The full variable domain, with the rest looked up from reference TRBV7-9 and TRBJ2-7, is DTGVSQNPRHKITKRGQNVTFRCDPISEHNRLYWYRQTLGQGPEFLTYFQNEAQLEKSRLLSDRFSAERPKGSFSTLEIQRTEQGDSAMYLCASSLVRDYSYEQYFGPGTRLTVT.

The chain has TRBV27 and TRBJ2-7. Germline assignment: CDR1 MNHEY and CDR2 SMNVEV (reference sequence). The CDR3 is made up of 14 amino acids. This chain's CDR3 is CASSFSSGAYEQYF.

The V call is TRBV19, the J call TRBJ2-7; TCRdb's D call, TRBD1, is unchecked because there is no DNA. In germline, CDR1 is LNHDA, CDR2 SQIVND (reference sequence). CDR3 length equals 14 residues. This CDR3 reads CASSPQGTVYEQYF.

The chain recombines TRBV12-3 or TRBV12-4 with TRBJ2-2; the D call from TCRdb, TRBD1, cannot be confirmed without DNA. The CDR3 spans 15 residues. CDR3 sequence reads: CASSFSGESTGELFF.

The genes are TRBV12-5 and TRBJ2-1. CDR3 size: 14 residues. The germline V gene encodes CDR1 LGHNT and CDR2 FRNRAP. CDR3 in amino acids: CASGWDGLPNEQFF.

The V gene is TRBV27, the J gene TRBJ1-5. This CDR3 is 13 amino acids long. CDR1 MNHEY and CDR2 SMNVEV come from the germline V gene (reference sequence). The CDR3 reads CASSLNGNQPQHF.

V is TRBV28 and J is TRBJ2-7; the D gene TCRdb calls, TRBD1, cannot be checked with no DNA. Per the germline V gene, CDR1 is MDHEN and CDR2 is SYDVKM. The CDR3 runs 15 residues. CDR3 region: CASSEPQRGGYEQYF.

The chain carries TRBV7-7 and TRBJ2-1; without DNA, the TCRdb call of TRBD1 cannot be checked. CDR3 length: 15 residues. Germline assignment: CDR1 SSHAT and CDR2 FNYEAQ (reference sequence). This chain's CDR3 is CASSRDRTTGNEQFF. The entire variable domain, with the rest obtained from reference TRBV7-7 and TRBJ2-1, is as follows: GAGVSQSPRYKVTKRGQDVTLRCDPISSHATLYWYQQALGQGPEFLTYFNYEAQPDKSGLPSDRFSAERPEGSISTLTIQRTEQRDSAMYRCASSRDRTTGNEQFFGPGTRLTVL.